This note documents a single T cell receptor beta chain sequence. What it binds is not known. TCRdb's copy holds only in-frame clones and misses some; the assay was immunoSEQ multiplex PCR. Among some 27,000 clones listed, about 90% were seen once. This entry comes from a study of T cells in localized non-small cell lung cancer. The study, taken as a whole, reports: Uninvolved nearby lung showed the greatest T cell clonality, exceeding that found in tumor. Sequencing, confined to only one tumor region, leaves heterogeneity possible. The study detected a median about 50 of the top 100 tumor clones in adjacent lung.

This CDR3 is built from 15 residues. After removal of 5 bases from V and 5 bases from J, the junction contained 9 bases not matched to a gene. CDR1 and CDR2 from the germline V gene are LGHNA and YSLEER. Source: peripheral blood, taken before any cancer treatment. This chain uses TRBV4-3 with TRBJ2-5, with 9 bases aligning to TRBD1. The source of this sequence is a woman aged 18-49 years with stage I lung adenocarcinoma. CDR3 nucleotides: TGCGCCAGCAGCGAAGGACAGGGGACGGAGGAGACCCAGTACTTC. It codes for CASSEGQGTEETQYF.